This T cell receptor (beta chain) is drawn from a study of CD8 T cells in ankylosing spondylitis. TCRdb reprocessed the 5' RACE reads with MiXCR, giving one entry per CDR3 protein. The sample carries 150,000 to 200,000 distinct CDR3 sequences, about 17% recorded once. CDR3 length equals 14 residues. Germline V CDR1 and CDR2: MNHNS, SASEGT. Deletions cut 7 bases from V and 3 bases from J, with 13 bases between. The sample consisted of blood, either unsorted or a sorted T cell fraction (not recorded which). This chain links TRBV6-1 with TRBJ1-5; D is unclear. The sequence derives from a male donor with ankylosing spondylitis or in good health (not recorded which). The CDR3 DNA sequence: TGTGCCAGCATGAGGGCAGCTCTCAATCAGCCCCAGCATTTT. Its protein is CASMRAALNQPQHF.